Following are 19 T cell receptor beta chains from one sample sequenced in a study of T cells in narcolepsy. The method was immunoSEQ multiplex PCR; TCRdb's version includes in-frame clones alone and lacks a portion of them. The sample includes about 35,000 clones, about 85% of them seen just once. The sequencing input was memory (CD45RA-) CD4+ T cells from blood. All receptors derive from a human donor in good health.

This sequence joins TRBV7-9 and TRBJ2-7; a weak D match, TRBD2 (6 bases). CDR3 length equals 13 residues. Germline V CDR1 and CDR2: SEHNR, FQNEAQ (reference sequence). V lost 6 bases to trimming and J lost 6 bases, with 15 bases between them. The CDR3 reads CASSLDYAGEQYF. In nucleotides, the CDR3 is TGTGCCAGCAGTTTGGACTATGCGGGCGAGCAGTACTTC.

This clone was counted only a few times. The chain couples TRBV2 to TRBJ2-7, with 7 positions matching TRBD1. The CDR3 is 14 amino acids. V trimming: 2 bases; J trimming: 3 bases; junction bases outside the gene matches: 4. Germline V gene sequence: CDR1 SNHLY, CDR2 FYNNEI. DNA of the CDR3: TGTGCCAGCAGTGAACTGAGACAGGGCTACGAGCAGTACTTC. Translating it yields CASSELRQGYEQYF.

The J gene is TRBJ1-4, the V gene TRBV15; 7 bases line up with TRBD1. J was trimmed by 5 bases and V by 0 bases; bases with no gene match: 3. The CDR3 length is 15 residues. CDR1 is LNHNV and CDR2 is YYDKDF in the germline V gene (reference sequence). The CDR3 spells CATSRDQGGNEKLFF. CDR3 nucleotides: TGTGCCACCAGCAGAGATCAGGGGGGAAATGAAAAACTGTTTTTT. Full variable domain (rest looked up from reference TRBV15 and TRBJ1-4): DAMVIQNPRYQVTQFGKPVTLSCSQTLNHNVMYWYQQKSSQAPKLLFHYYDKDFNNEADTPDNFQSRRPNTSFCFLDIRSPGLGDTAMYLCATSRDQGGNEKLFFGSGTQLSVL.

The V and J genes are TRBV5-6 and TRBJ1-6, with 7 nucleotides matching TRBD1. The CDR3 sequence is 16 residues long. Looked up from germline, CDR1 is SGHDT and CDR2 is YYEEEE. The J segment lost 5 bases and the V segment lost 0 bases, leaving 5 bases of the junction unmatched. The CDR3 protein is CASSLEGTAHNSPLHF. DNA for the CDR3: TGTGCCAGCAGCTTGGAAGGGACAGCGCATAATTCACCCCTCCACTTT.

The chain carries TRBV6-5 and TRBJ2-1; 12 nucleotides align to TRBD1. Trimming cost V 4 bases and J 6 bases; bases outside gene matches: 4. Germline V lookup: CDR1 MNHEY, CDR2 SVGAGI. CDR3 length: 15 residues. The CDR3 DNA reads as TGTGCCAGCAGTTGGGACAGGGGGCTGAGCAATGAGCAGTTCTTC. Protein: CASSWDRGLSNEQFF.

The chain is built from TRBV7-3 and TRBJ2-7, with TRBD1 matching 9 bases. Trimming took 5 bases from V and 7 from J; bases not matched to a gene: 9. This CDR3 has 14 amino acids. The germline gives CDR1 SGHTA, CDR2 FQGTGA. The CDR3 coding sequence is TGTGCCAGCAGCCCGACACAGGGGGCGGGGGAGCAGTACTTC. Its translation: CASSPTQGAGEQYF.

The chain couples TRBV10-3 to TRBJ1-6; no clear D gene. V lost 3 bases and J 10 bases, leaving 13 bases between the germline ends. The germline V gene encodes CDR1 ENHRY and CDR2 SYGVKD. This CDR3 is built from 14 residues. The CDR3 is CAISEPHLGSPLHF. CDR3 nucleotide sequence: TGTGCCATCAGTGAACCCCATCTCGGGTCACCCCTCCACTTT.

This chain connects TRBV19 to TRBJ2-7, with D maybe TRBD1 (6 bases). V gave up 5 bases and J gave up 7 bases, with 15 bases separating them. The germline gives CDR1 LNHDA, CDR2 SQIVND (reference sequence). CDR3 length: 13 residues. DNA for the CDR3: TGTGCCAGTAGTCAGGACAGCTTTGGGGAGCAGTACTTC. It is translated as CASSQDSFGEQYF.

The chain couples TRBV20-1 to TRBJ2-7; D possibly corresponds to TRBD1 (5 bases). CDR1 is DFQATT, CDR2 SNEGSKA, per germline (reference sequence). CDR3 length: 11 residues. V shed 0 bases and J shed 6 bases, with 6 bases lying between them. The CDR3 reads CSARDQGEQYF. In DNA, the CDR3 is TGCAGTGCTAGAGATCAGGGCGAGCAGTACTTC.

This clone has just one count. The chain has TRBV9 and TRBJ1-1; TRBD1 aligns across 8 bases. Germline CDR1 and CDR2: SGDLS and YYNGEE. J was trimmed by 1 base and V by 4 bases; bases with no gene match: 6. CDR3 size: 15 residues. The CDR3 DNA sequence: TGTGCCAGCAGCACTGGACAGGGCGGGAACACTGAAGCTTTCTTT. It yields the protein CASSTGQGGNTEAFF.

This rearrangement joins TRBV15 to TRBJ2-1; D possibly corresponds to TRBD2 (5 bases). Germline CDR1 reads LNHNV; CDR2 reads YYDKDF (reference sequence). V was pared by 3 bases and J by 4 bases, with 10 bases between. The CDR3 loop spans 14 amino acids. CDR3 in amino acids: CATSRVGEYNEQFF. The CDR3 DNA sequence: TGTGCCACCAGCAGGGTCGGGGAGTACAATGAGCAGTTCTTC.

This rearrangement joins TRBV7-6 to TRBJ2-3; TRBD2 might be the D (5 bases). The ends were cut back, 1 base at V and 4 bases at J, with 18 bases in the middle. CDR1 is SGHVS and CDR2 is FNYEAQ in the germline V gene. This CDR3 spans 17 amino acids. CDR3: CASSLGGGLLPSDTQYF. The CDR3 DNA is TGTGCCAGCAGCTTAGGCGGAGGTCTCCTTCCATCAGATACGCAGTATTTT. The variable domain in full, with the rest retrieved from reference TRBV7-6 and TRBJ2-3, is GAGVSQSPRYKVTKRGQDVALRCDPISGHVSLYWYRQALGQGPEFLTYFNYEAQQDKSGLPNDRFSAERPEGSISTLTIQRTEQRDSAMYRCASSLGGGLLPSDTQYFGPGTRLTVL.

The rearrangement links TRBV5-1 to TRBJ2-4; TRBD1 might be the D (7 bases). Trimming left V 5 bases short and J 1 base short, with 16 bases between. There are 16 residues in the CDR3. Germline lookup yields CDR1 SGHRS and CDR2 YFSETQ. The CDR3: CASRRDREVAKNIQYF. The DNA for the CDR3 is TGCGCCAGCAGACGAGACAGGGAGGTGGCCAAAAACATTCAGTACTTC. Using reference TRBV5-1 and TRBJ2-4 for the parts outside the CDR3, the full variable domain is KAGVTQTPRYLIKTRGQQVTLSCSPISGHRSVSWYQQTPGQGLQFLFEYFSETQRNKGNFPGRFSGRQFSNSRSEMNVSTLELGDSALYLCASRRDREVAKNIQYFGAGTRLSVL.

This chain links TRBV18 with TRBJ2-7, with 9 bases identical to TRBD1. Germline V gene data show CDR1 as KGHSH and CDR2 as LQKENI. CDR3 length equals 14 residues. Trimming at V came to 4 bases and at J to 5 bases, leaving 6 bases not matched to a gene. The CDR3 protein is CASSRGQGYDEQYF. Written as DNA, the CDR3 is TGTGCCAGCTCACGGGGACAGGGATACGACGAGCAGTACTTC.

The rearrangement links TRBV10-3 to TRBJ1-2; 7 bases align to TRBD1. Germline V lookup: CDR1 ENHRY, CDR2 SYGVKD. The CDR3 runs 15 residues. J gave up 6 bases and V 3 bases, and 10 bases lay outside the gene matches. The CDR3 here is CAISEGGQVGDGYTF. In DNA, the CDR3 is TGTGCCATCAGTGAAGGGGGCCAGGTGGGCGATGGCTACACCTTC.

The rearrangement links TRBV28 to TRBJ1-6; no clear D gene. The CDR3 contains 14 residues. Germline CDR1 and CDR2: MDHEN and SYDVKM. Between the trimmed V and J ends, which lost 6 bases and 7 bases, there was a span of 13 bases. As DNA, the CDR3 is TGTGCCAGCAGCCCCGGACCGTTAAATTCACCCCTCCACTTT. Translated: CASSPGPLNSPLHF.

V is TRBV9 and J is TRBJ2-2; 8 bases map to TRBD1. Germline trimming cut 4 bases from V and 4 bases from J; bases unmatched to any gene: 6. This CDR3 has 15 residues. CDR1 SGDLS and CDR2 YYNGEE come from the germline V gene. The CDR3 DNA sequence: TGTGCCAGCAGCCCCGGGACAGGATTCACCGGGGAGCTGTTTTTT. Its translation: CASSPGTGFTGELFF.

V is TRBV5-1 and J is TRBJ2-1, with 9 bases that match TRBD1. CDR3 length equals 14 residues. CDR1 is SGHRS, CDR2 YFSETQ, per germline. Unmatched junction bases numbered 4, after V lost 4 bases and J lost 5 bases. The CDR3 DNA follows: TGCGCCAGCAGCCCCCGGACAGGGGACAATGAGCAGTTCTTC. It is translated as CASSPRTGDNEQFF.

The gene calls are TRBV11-3 and TRBJ2-7; D possibly corresponds to TRBD2 (6 bases). The CDR3 has 14 amino acids. The germline V gene encodes CDR1 SGHNT and CDR2 YENEEA. The ends were cut back, 5 bases at V and 3 bases at J, with 14 bases in the middle. CDR3 sequence (DNA): TGTGCCAGCAGCCTACCCTTAGCGGTCTACGAGCAGTACTTC. Its translation: CASSLPLAVYEQYF.